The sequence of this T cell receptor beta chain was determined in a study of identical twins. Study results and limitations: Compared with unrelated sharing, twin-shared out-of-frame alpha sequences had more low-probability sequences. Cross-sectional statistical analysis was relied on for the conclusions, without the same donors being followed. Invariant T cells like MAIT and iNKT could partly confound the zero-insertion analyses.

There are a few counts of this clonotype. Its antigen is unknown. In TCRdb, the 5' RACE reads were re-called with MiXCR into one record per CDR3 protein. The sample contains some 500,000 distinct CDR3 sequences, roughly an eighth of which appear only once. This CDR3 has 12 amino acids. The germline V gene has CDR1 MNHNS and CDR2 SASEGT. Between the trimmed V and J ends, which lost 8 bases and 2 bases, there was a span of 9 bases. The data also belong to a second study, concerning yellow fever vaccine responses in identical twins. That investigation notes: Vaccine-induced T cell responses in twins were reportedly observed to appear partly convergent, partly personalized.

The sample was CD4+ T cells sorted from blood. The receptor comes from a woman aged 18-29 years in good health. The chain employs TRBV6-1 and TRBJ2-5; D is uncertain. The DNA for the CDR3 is TGTGCCAGCGGGAAACCACAAGAGACCCAGTACTTC. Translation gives CASGKPQETQYF.